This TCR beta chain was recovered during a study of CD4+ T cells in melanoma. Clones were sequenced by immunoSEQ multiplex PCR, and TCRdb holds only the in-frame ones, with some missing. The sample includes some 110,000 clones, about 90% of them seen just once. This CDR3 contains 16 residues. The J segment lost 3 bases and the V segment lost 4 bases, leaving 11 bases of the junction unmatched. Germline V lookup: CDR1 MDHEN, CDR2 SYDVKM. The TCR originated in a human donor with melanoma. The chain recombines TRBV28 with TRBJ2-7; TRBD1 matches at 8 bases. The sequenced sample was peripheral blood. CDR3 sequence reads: CASSSRRGQGFYEQYF. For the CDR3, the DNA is TGTGCCAGCAGTTCTCGGCGCGGACAGGGCTTCTACGAGCAGTACTTC.